Following are 22 T cell receptor beta chains from one sample sequenced in a study of T cells in Graves' hyperthyroidism and ophthalmopathy. Amplification targeted TCR beta CDR3 regions from RNA transcripts. Researchers ran a first-round RT-PCR on the TCR CDR3 using the HTBI primer set. TCRdb fed the multiplex PCR reads into MiXCR, producing one record per CDR3 protein. The table includes 300,000 or so distinct CDR3 sequences, approximately 22% detected once. Sample: blood. The source is a woman in her forties or fifties with Graves' hyperthyroidism.

This rearrangement joins TRBV20-1 to TRBJ2-2; TRBD2 might be the D (5 bases). The CDR3 covers 14 residues. Deletions cut 6 bases from V and 2 bases from J, with 13 bases between. CDR1 is DFQATT and CDR2 is SNEGSKA in the germline V gene (reference sequence). The CDR3 loop reads CSAKIRGNTGELFF. CDR3 DNA sequence: TGCAGTGCCAAGATTCGGGGAAACACCGGGGAGCTGTTTTTT.

Many counts were recorded for this clonotype. The CDR3 spells CAWSPGQGAEAFF. CDR3 DNA: TGTGCCTGGAGTCCGGGACAGGGGGCTGAAGCTTTCTTT. The J gene is TRBJ1-1, the V gene TRBV30, with 11 bases matching TRBD1. This CDR3 region has 13 residues. J gave up 6 bases and V 2 bases, and 2 bases lay outside the gene matches. Per the germline V gene, CDR1 is GTSNPN and CDR2 is SVGIG (reference sequence).

The table lists this clonotype with many counts. This chain uses TRBV20-1 with TRBJ2-1, with unresolved D. V gave up 3 bases and J gave up 9 bases, with 15 bases separating them. This CDR3 region has 13 residues. The germline gives CDR1 DFQATT, CDR2 SNEGSKA (reference sequence). CDR3 sequence: CSASLMRRREQFF. The CDR3 coding sequence is TGCAGTGCTAGCCTCATGCGGCGCCGTGAGCAGTTCTTC.

This clonotype was seen repeatedly, ten times or more. The rearrangement uses TRBV2 and TRBJ1-5; possibly TRBD1 for D (5 bases). Germline V gene sequence: CDR1 SNHLY, CDR2 FYNNEI. V lost 6 bases and J lost 0, with 15 bases in between. The CDR3 is 16 residues long. CDR3 DNA: TGTGCCAGCAGCCCTGACAGAATTCATAGCAATCAGCCCCAGCATTTT. It encodes CASSPDRIHSNQPQHF.

This clonotype came up a few times. This sequence joins TRBV20-1 and TRBJ1-1; possible D gene TRBD1, 6 bases. Germline loops: CDR1 DFQATT, CDR2 SNEGSKA (reference sequence). The CDR3 extends over 16 amino acids. Trimming took 3 bases from V and 1 from J, leaving 18 bases between them. CDR3 DNA sequence: TGCAGTGCTAGGGGGGCGACCCGAGGGGGGAACACTGAAGCTTTCTTT. This encodes CSARGATRGGNTEAFF.

The sample holds a few counts of this clonotype. This chain connects TRBV7-9 to TRBJ2-2, with a tentative D call TRBD1 (5 bases). The ends were cut back, 5 bases at V and 0 bases at J, with 19 bases in the middle. Germline loops: CDR1 SEHNR, CDR2 FQNEAQ (reference sequence). There are 18 residues in the CDR3. The DNA for the CDR3 is TGTGCCAGCAGCGTATGGGGCCGCAAGTTAACGAACACCGGGGAGCTGTTTTTT. It encodes CASSVWGRKLTNTGELFF.

This clonotype was seen at least ten times. Just one base apart from a much larger clone, this may be a read error. The rearrangement links TRBV7-2 to TRBJ2-3; D unclear. Germline V lookup: CDR1 SGHTA, CDR2 FQGNSA. Trimming removed 2 bases at V and 0 bases at J, with 6 bases between. The CDR3 is made up of 14 amino acids. The CDR3 region has the DNA TGTGCCAGCAGCTTATCGGCTAGCACAGATACGCAGTATTTT. Translation gives CASSLSASTDTQYF. Drawing the rest from reference TRBV7-2 and TRBJ2-3, the complete variable domain is GAGVSQSPSNKVTEKGKDVELRCDPISGHTALYWYRQSLGQGLEFLIYFQGNSAPDKSGLPSDRFSAERTGGSVSTLTIQRTQQEDSAVYLCASSLSASTDTQYFGPGTRLTVL.

This clonotype was detected ten times or more. The J gene is TRBJ2-7, the V gene TRBV20-1, with 7 bases fitting TRBD1. The V and J ends lost 0 bases and 0 bases, in that order; junction bases with no gene match: 5. CDR1 is DFQATT, CDR2 SNEGSKA, per germline (reference sequence). The CDR3 has 15 amino acids. In nucleotides, the CDR3 is TGCAGTGCTAGAGATGGCCAGGGGGACTCCTACGAGCAGTACTTC. Its translation is CSARDGQGDSYEQYF.

This clonotype was counted many times. This chain links TRBV20-1 with TRBJ2-1; the match to TRBD2 covers 12 bases. The germline CDR1 and CDR2 sequences are DFQATT and SNEGSKA (reference sequence). Trimming at V came to 5 bases and at J to 4 bases, leaving 6 bases not matched to a gene. The CDR3 runs 15 residues. The CDR3 loop reads CSAATSGGSYNEQFF. The CDR3 nucleotides are TGCAGTGCTGCGACTAGCGGGGGATCTTACAATGAGCAGTTCTTC.

This clonotype was observed many times. This chain joins TRBV20-1 and TRBJ2-2, with 8 positions matching TRBD1. This CDR3 is built from 15 residues. Per germline, CDR1 DFQATT and CDR2 SNEGSKA (reference sequence). V shed 2 bases, J shed 4 bases, and the junction held 6 bases outside the gene matches. The CDR3 loop is CSARPTGASTGELFF. CDR3 in DNA: TGCAGTGCTAGACCGACAGGGGCCTCCACCGGGGAGCTGTTTTTT.

This clonotype was detected many times. V usage is TRBV6-1 and J usage is TRBJ1-2; TRBD1 agrees at 7 bases. This CDR3 has 15 residues. Per germline, CDR1 MNHNS and CDR2 SASEGT. Unmatched junction bases numbered 7, after V lost 6 bases and J lost 0 bases. CDR3 coding DNA: TGTGCCAGCAGAGACCGGGACAGTACTAACTATGGCTACACCTTC. Translation gives CASRDRDSTNYGYTF.

In this sample, this clonotype turned up many times. V is TRBV2 and J is TRBJ1-5, with no clear D. Trimming shortened V by 7 bases and J by 1 base, and 17 bases separated the two germline ends. There are 16 residues in the CDR3. Germline V lookup: CDR1 SNHLY, CDR2 FYNNEI. Here the CDR3 reads CASKGGGSRSNQPQHF. CDR3 bases: TGTGCCAGCAAGGGTGGAGGGAGTCGGAGCAATCAGCCCCAGCATTTT.

This clonotype was seen at least ten times. The rearrangement links TRBV7-9 to TRBJ1-4; perhaps TRBD1 as D (6 bases). V lost 4 bases, J lost 8 bases, and 17 bases lay in between. CDR3 length equals 15 residues. Per the germline V gene, CDR1 is SEHNR and CDR2 is FQNEAQ (reference sequence). This CDR3 is CASSSLGGVGEKLFF. The DNA of the CDR3 is TGTGCCAGCAGCTCCCTCGGGGGCGTCGGCGAAAAACTGTTTTTT.

This chain joins TRBV7-9 and TRBJ1-6; D is perhaps TRBD1 (5 bases). The CDR3 extends over 15 amino acids. Deletions cut 5 bases from V and 5 bases from J, with 13 bases between. CDR1 SEHNR and CDR2 FQNEAQ come from the germline V gene (reference sequence). The CDR3 is CASSDPGGHNSPLHF. The CDR3 DNA sequence: TGTGCCAGCAGCGATCCCGGGGGACATAATTCACCCCTCCACTTT.

This clonotype was seen more than once but under ten times. The rearrangement links TRBV9 to TRBJ2-5; no clear D. The CDR3 length is 16 residues. Germline CDR1 is SGDLS and CDR2 is YYNGEE. Trimming took off 0 bases at V and 1 base at J, with 13 bases between the two ends. CDR3 region: CASSVGGGPLQETQYF. As DNA, the CDR3 is TGTGCCAGCAGCGTAGGGGGTGGACCCCTCCAAGAGACCCAGTACTTC.

This clonotype came up many times. J is TRBJ2-1 and V is TRBV2; perhaps TRBD1 as D (5 bases). This CDR3 is built from 17 residues. Germline CDR1 is SNHLY and CDR2 is FYNNEI. The germline V and J ends were trimmed by 6 bases and 2 bases, with 20 bases remaining between them. The CDR3, as DNA: TGTGCCAGCAGCCGAAGGTCCCAAGGGGCTGCCTACAATGAGCAGTTCTTC. Its translation: CASSRRSQGAAYNEQFF.

This clonotype came up many times. The chain is built from TRBV28 and TRBJ2-5, with D possibly matching TRBD2 (6 bases). Per germline, CDR1 MDHEN and CDR2 SYDVKM. The length of the CDR3 is 15 residues. V shed 7 bases and J shed 2 bases, with 17 bases lying between them. DNA of the CDR3: TGTGCCAGCATGGCGGGGTCGGGTGGGCAAGAGACCCAGTACTTC. Its translation is CASMAGSGGQETQYF.

The chain carries TRBV28 and TRBJ2-3; 8 bases line up with TRBD2. This CDR3 contains 15 residues. V was clipped by 5 bases and J by 2 bases; unmatched bases: 6. Per germline, CDR1 MDHEN and CDR2 SYDVKM. CDR3 in DNA: TGTGCCAGCAGTCCCAGCGGGGGCATCACAGATACGCAGTATTTT. Translation: CASSPSGGITDTQYF.

The gene calls are TRBV27 and TRBJ1-6; D call uncertain. The length of the CDR3 is 15 residues. V lost 1 base, J lost 7 bases, and 11 bases lay in between. The germline V gene encodes CDR1 MNHEY and CDR2 SMNVEV (reference sequence). CDR3 residues: CASSLFKGGNSPLHF. The DNA of the CDR3 is TGTGCCAGCAGTTTATTTAAGGGAGGGAATTCACCCCTCCACTTT.

As for this clonotype: This may be a read error, as it is one base from a much larger clone. The chain joins TRBV11-2 to TRBJ2-2; D is perhaps TRBD2 (5 bases). The ends were cut back, 8 bases at V and 5 bases at J, with 18 bases in the middle. CDR3 length: 15 residues. Germline V gives CDR1 SGHAT, CDR2 FQNNGV. DNA for the CDR3: TGTGCCAGCGGCTCCCTCGAGGGCAGAACCGGGGAGCTGTTTTTT. Its protein product is CASGSLEGRTGELFF.

V usage is TRBV6-1 and J usage is TRBJ1-5, with TRBD1 matching over 10 bases. Germline CDR1 MNHNS, CDR2 SASEGT. The ends lost 3 bases at V and 1 base at J; junction bases unmatched: 3. The CDR3 contains 16 residues. CDR3 residues: CASSDLTGGSNQPQHF. For the CDR3, the DNA is TGTGCCAGCAGTGACCTGACAGGGGGCAGCAATCAGCCCCAGCATTTT.

This clonotype has at least ten counts. The V and J genes are TRBV3-1 and TRBJ1-1; possibly TRBD1 for D (6 bases). This CDR3 region has 13 residues. Germline CDR1 and CDR2: LGHDT and YNNKEL (reference sequence). The germline V and J ends were trimmed by 7 bases and 1 base, with 10 bases remaining between them. The CDR3 is CASTPDRNTEAFF. CDR3 coding DNA: TGTGCCAGCACCCCGGACAGGAACACTGAAGCTTTCTTT.